This T cell receptor beta chain was recovered during a study of T cell responses to AZD1222 COVID-19 vaccine (dated by TCRdb to the early 2020s). As for the study more broadly: TCR sequencing was performed for 230 to 250 trial participants, of whom around 210 were given two doses of AZD1222 and some 25 were given two doses of MenACWY control vaccine. Trial participants were enrolled into age subgroups of 18-55, 56-69 and 70-plus years, which contained 148, 28 and 57 TCR-sequenced participants, respectively.

Points on this clone: Which antigen it targets is not known. There are no base qualities to consult, and no much larger clone falls within one base.

Broad study findings and their caveats: A significant rise in spike-specific TCR breadth and depth was observed after two AZD1222 doses relative to day 0 and relative to MenACWY recipients. Reportedly, close to half of the unique spike-specific TCRs recognized epitopes lying outside the regions that are mutated in the B.1.351 and B.1.1.7 variants. CD4 TCRs associated with the vaccine covered the entire spike protein, and the dominant responses were in regions 160-218 and 743-854. In the small 56-69-year group, the increase in depth fell short of significance, most likely because of low power. Because no day 14 peak-response samples were available, the repertoires could be characterized only after the peak T cell response. Participants were mostly white British, with more females than males. The authors suggested clonal diversity may have been underestimated. Conclusions about previously exposed vaccinees were limited because only six or seven AZD1222 recipients were SARS-CoV-2 seropositive at baseline.

The CDR3 regions of human TCRbeta chains were analyzed by immunosequencing. As for how the authors treated the data: TCRs in the repertoires were matched against a reference library of SARS-CoV-2-specific TCRs that had been generated with the MIRA antigen-specificity platform. Breadth was defined as the fraction of unique TCRs that were SARS-CoV-2-associated, and depth was defined as the fraction of total T cells that were SARS-CoV-2-associated. Using the MIRA data, each spike-specific TCR was mapped to the spike region that the TCR reacts to and placed in a CD4 or CD8 class. Log10-transformed breadth and depth values were compared by one-way ANOVA with Sidak's multiple comparisons tests. The source is immuneACCESS, and TCRdb retained only in-frame sequences with V and J called. Part of the clones is not carried over; for the studies checked, unresolved V genes explain less than half of this, and the remainder is unexplained. V, J and clone size are taken as reported in that table, and D and trimming were inferred from the DNA itself. Across this sample there are some 160,000 clones, with roughly 87% seen only once. The ten largest clones take up over 1% of the sample.

The germline V gene (reference sequence) gives CDR1 as MNHEY and CDR2 as SMNVEV. Taken from cysteine to phenylalanine, the CDR3 has 14 residues. Left in the record is the CDR3 DNA by itself, 42 bases read in frame from the first base. V lost 7 bases and J lost 5 bases; the stretch between them is 17 bases long. The sample's time point label is to be understood as: about 28 days (+/-7) after the second vaccine dose. Because spike-specific TCR depth and breadth did not differ between the two schedules, AZD1222 recipients who got a second dose at roughly 4 weeks were pooled with those who got a second dose at roughly 12 weeks. Samples from vaccinated people were obtained from the UK trials COV001 and COV002, which included a single-blind randomized controlled phase 2/3 trial of AZD1222 (ChAdOx1 nCoV-19) in healthy adults. For TCRbeta chain sequencing, PBMC samples were collected from trial participants at day 0 and at day 28 after the second dose.

In this chain, TRBV27 is recombined with TRBJ1-2; TRBD1 is a weak D gene call, 6 bases matching. The clonotype was recovered from an adult who received the AZD1222 COVID-19 vaccine. The specimen comprised peripheral blood, sampled 28 days after the second AZD1222 dose. The CDR3 here reads CASKSLGGPYGYTF. The DNA sequence is TGTGCCAGCAAGTCTCTTGGGGGGCCGTATGGCTACACCTTC.